This TCR beta chain was sequenced in a study of graft-versus-host responses after intestinal transplantation. General study results and limits: There were GvH clones found in recipient marrow, and some of them appeared first in ileum or blood.

TCRdb's table, derived via immunoSEQ multiplex PCR, lists solely in-frame clones and lacks some. This sample has over 100,000 clones, with just under 95% found just once. As regards this clone: Its antigen is as yet unknown.

CDR3 length equals 13 residues. Germline V lookup: CDR1 KGHSH, CDR2 LQKENI. V lost 2 bases and J 4 bases, leaving 9 bases between the germline ends. This rearrangement joins TRBV18 to TRBJ2-7; a weak D match, TRBD2 (5 bases). The sequenced sample was unstimulated CD8+ T cells sorted from spleen or lymph node cells, obtained before transplant. The receptor comes from a human donor who was the organ donor for an intestinal transplant. The CDR3 sequence: CASSPSSGYEQYF. The CDR3 DNA follows: TGTGCCAGCTCACCATCTTCGGGGTACGAGCAGTACTTC.